The 23 T cell receptor beta chains below were found in one sample sequenced in a study of T cell responses to AZD1222 COVID-19 vaccine. Sequencing used immunoSEQ multiplex PCR; TCRdb keeps in-frame clones, though not all of them. Altogether 100,000 to 110,000 clones are present, about 87% being singletons, with the ten largest covering under 2%. Sample: peripheral blood, taken on day 0 of AZD1222 vaccination. These receptors originate from an adult in good health.

The J gene is TRBJ2-7, the V gene TRBV9; either TRBD1 or TRBD2 may fit D (7 bases each). The CDR3 is 15 residues long. The ends were cut back, 0 bases at V and 4 bases at J, with 14 bases in the middle. Germline assignment: CDR1 SGDLS and CDR2 YYNGEE. CDR3 in DNA: TGTGCCAGCAGCGTAGATCTGCAGGGGGGGTACGAGCAGTACTTC. It specifies CASSVDLQGGYEQYF.

The chain is built from TRBV14 and TRBJ1-1, with a possible D match to TRBD1 (5 bases). The germline V and J ends were trimmed by 6 bases and 4 bases, with 15 bases remaining between them. CDR1 is SGHDN, CDR2 FVKESK, per germline. This CDR3 has 14 amino acids. CDR3 protein: CASSWTRGSTEAFF. The CDR3 bases are TGTGCCAGCAGTTGGACACGAGGGTCCACTGAAGCTTTCTTT.

The chain employs TRBV5-1 and TRBJ1-5; D gene unclear. V was cut by 0 bases and J by 0 bases, with 10 bases left in between. The CDR3 spans 16 residues. Germline V CDR1 and CDR2: SGHRS, YFSETQ. CDR3 in amino acids: CASSLDGGSSNQPQHF. The CDR3 DNA is TGCGCCAGCAGCTTGGATGGAGGGTCTAGCAATCAGCCCCAGCATTTT.

Points on this clone: At one boundary the junction diverges from the germline segment, which might be a read error. The chain uses TRBV30 and TRBJ2-1; D possibly corresponds to TRBD2 (6 bases). The CDR3 totals 13 residues. The germline V gene has CDR1 GTSNPN and CDR2 SVGIG (reference sequence). The CDR3 sequence: CARSGGDYNEQFF. Written as DNA, the CDR3 is TGTGCCCGGAGCGGCGGGGACTACAATGAGCAGTTCTTC.

This clone showed up just once. CDR3 amino acids: CASTSSGTYTDTQYF. The CDR3 bases are TGTGCCAGCACATCCTCGGGAACCTACACAGATACGCAGTATTTT. V is TRBV3-1 (or the pseudogene TRBV3-2) and J is TRBJ2-3; a weak D match, TRBD2 (5 bases). The germline V gene encodes CDR1 LGHDT and CDR2 YNNKEL (reference sequence). The ends were cut back, 7 bases at V and 2 bases at J, with 16 bases in the middle. CDR3 length: 15 amino acids.

This clone showed up just a few times. The chain is built from TRBV5-5 and TRBJ2-5; no firm D call. V gave up 0 bases and J gave up 5 bases, with 8 bases separating them. From germline, CDR1 is SGHKS and CDR2 YYEKEE (reference sequence). There are 13 residues in the CDR3. As DNA, the CDR3 is TGTGCCAGCAGCTTGGTGGCAGCGGAGACCCAGTACTTC. This gives the protein CASSLVAAETQYF.

This sequence joins TRBV7-8 and TRBJ2-3; tentative D call: TRBD1 (6 bases). The CDR3 consists of 15 residues. The V gene lost 3 bases and the J gene lost 3 bases, with 13 bases spanning the gap. The germline gives CDR1 SGHVS, CDR2 FQNEAQ. The CDR3 DNA reads as TGTGCCAGCAGCTTTGGGACAACGGAAACAGATACGCAGTATTTT. Encoded protein: CASSFGTTETDTQYF. The variable domain in full, completed from reference TRBV7-8 and TRBJ2-3, reads GAGVSQSPRYKVAKRGQDVALRCDPISGHVSLFWYQQALGQGPEFLTYFQNEAQLDKSGLPSDRFFAERPEGSVSTLKIQRTQQEDSAVYLCASSFGTTETDTQYFGPGTRLTVL.

The chain has TRBV6-5 and TRBJ2-7, with D possibly being TRBD2 (6 bases). The CDR3 sequence is 15 residues long. Deletions cut 6 bases from V and 3 bases from J, with 18 bases between. CDR1 is MNHEY and CDR2 is SVGAGI in the germline V gene. The chain's CDR3 is CASREGPTKDYEQYF. DNA of the CDR3: TGTGCCAGCAGGGAGGGACCCACTAAAGACTACGAGCAGTACTTC.

This chain uses TRBV7-6 with TRBJ1-1, with D maybe TRBD1 (5 bases). Germline-derived CDR1 and CDR2 are SGHVS and FNYEAQ. Trimming left V 1 base short and J 3 bases short, with 12 bases between. CDR3 length equals 15 residues. This CDR3 is CASSLGGNFDTEAFF. The CDR3 DNA reads TGTGCCAGCAGCTTAGGGGGCAATTTTGACACTGAAGCTTTCTTT.

V and J are TRBV2 and TRBJ1-1, with 7 bases identical to TRBD1. Germline V gives CDR1 SNHLY, CDR2 FYNNEI. This CDR3 contains 15 residues. V gave up 6 bases and J gave up 0 bases; unmatched junction bases: 7. The CDR3 DNA sequence: TGTGCCAGCAGAGCGGGACAGTGGATGAACACTGAAGCTTTCTTT. It yields the protein CASRAGQWMNTEAFF.

V and J are TRBV4-3 and TRBJ2-1, with 11 nucleotides matching TRBD2. J was trimmed by 7 bases and V by 0 bases; bases with no gene match: 5. Germline lookup yields CDR1 LGHNA and CDR2 YSLEER. This CDR3 comprises 16 residues. CDR3 sequence: CASSQELTSGMNEQFF. The CDR3 nucleotides are TGCGCCAGCAGCCAAGAGTTGACTAGCGGGATGAATGAGCAGTTCTTC.

This chain connects TRBV18 to TRBJ1-1, with no clear D. Trimming cost V 5 bases and J 7 bases, with 11 bases left between them. The germline gives CDR1 KGHSH, CDR2 LQKENI. The CDR3 consists of 12 residues. DNA of the CDR3: TGTGCCAGCTCAACCCGGGAGGGTGAAGCTTTCTTT. As protein: CASSTREGEAFF.

The chain carries TRBV9 and TRBJ2-1, with a tentative D call TRBD2 (6 bases). V lost 3 bases and J lost 12, with 19 bases in between. The CDR3 covers 14 residues. Germline V gene lookup returns CDR1 SGDLS and CDR2 YYNGEE. CDR3 coding DNA: TGTGCCAGCAGCGCTTCCCCGGGGGACCTTTGGCAGTTCTTC. It translates to CASSASPGDLWQFF.

The V gene is TRBV7-8, the J gene TRBJ2-1; 8 nucleotides match TRBD1. In germline, CDR1 is SGHVS, CDR2 FQNEAQ. Unmatched junction bases numbered 16, after V lost 5 bases and J lost 4 bases. The CDR3 consists of 18 residues. CDR3 residues: CASSTNRDRRPTYNEQFF. Here the CDR3 DNA reads TGTGCCAGCAGCACGAACCGGGACAGGAGACCGACATACAATGAGCAGTTCTTC.

The chain has TRBV5-1 and TRBJ2-3; D possibly corresponds to TRBD2 (7 bases). V was shortened by 0 bases and J by 0 bases, with 17 bases between the two germline ends. The germline gives CDR1 SGHRS, CDR2 YFSETQ. The CDR3 runs to 18 residues. CDR3: CASSLDGRGGASTDTQYF. The CDR3 DNA reads TGCGCCAGCAGCTTGGATGGCAGGGGAGGGGCTAGCACAGATACGCAGTATTTT.

J is TRBJ1-2 and V is TRBV11-3, with 7 bases matching TRBD1. CDR3 length: 17 residues. Germline values: CDR1 SGHNT, CDR2 YENEEA. V dropped 3 bases and J dropped 4; count of bases not matched to a gene: 14. The CDR3 reads CASSFQGPGQFVYGYTF. In DNA form, the CDR3 reads TGTGCCAGCAGCTTTCAGGGCCCGGGACAGTTCGTCTATGGCTACACCTTC.

The chain carries TRBV10-3 and TRBJ2-7; D may be TRBD2 (7 bases). Trimming pared 4 bases from V and 3 bases from J, leaving 16 bases between. CDR1 and CDR2 (germline): ENHRY, SYGVKD. This CDR3 is built from 15 residues. The CDR3 is CAISVWGGLSYEQYF. CDR3 bases: TGTGCCATCAGTGTTTGGGGGGGCCTAAGCTACGAGCAGTACTTC.

The rearrangement links TRBV4-1 to TRBJ1-1; D remains unclear. Germline V gene lookup returns CDR1 MGHRA and CDR2 YSYEKL. The CDR3 extends over 13 amino acids. V shed 4 bases and J shed 7 bases, with 13 bases lying between them. Here the CDR3 reads CASSLKGFDEAFF. CDR3 DNA sequence: TGCGCCAGCAGCCTTAAAGGGTTCGATGAAGCTTTCTTT.

The V and J genes are TRBV5-1 and TRBJ2-3, with unresolved D. V was trimmed by 0 bases and J by 1 base, leaving 12 bases between them. Germline V CDR1 and CDR2: SGHRS, YFSETQ. The CDR3 length is 16 residues. The CDR3 region has the DNA TGCGCCAGCAGCTTGGCCGTACCCGCCCGCACAGATACGCAGTATTTT. This codes for CASSLAVPARTDTQYF.

The CDR3 protein is CASSLGLNSPEAFF. The DNA of the CDR3 is TGTGCCAGCAGCTTAGGCTTGAATTCACCTGAAGCTTTCTTT. The rearrangement links TRBV11-3 to TRBJ1-1; D unclear. The germline V gene encodes CDR1 SGHNT and CDR2 YENEEA. This CDR3 has 14 residues. Trimming removed 1 base at V and 6 bases at J, with 12 bases between. The whole variable domain, remainder taken from reference TRBV11-3 and TRBJ1-1, is EAGVVQSPRYKIIEKKQPVAFWCNPISGHNTLYWYLQNLGQGPELLIRYENEEAVDDSQLPKDRFSAERLKGVDSTLKIQPAELGDSAVYLCASSLGLNSPEAFFGQGTRLTVV.

Turning to this clone: One end of the junction fails to match germline, which may point to a read error. This rearrangement joins TRBV7-2 to TRBJ2-3, with 12 bases that match TRBD2. The germline CDR1 and CDR2 sequences are SGHTA and FQGNSA. The length of the CDR3 is 19 residues. This CDR3 is CASSVAAGTSGLLTDTQYF. CDR3 nucleotide sequence: TGTGCCAGCAGCGTAGCCGCCGGGACTAGCGGGCTCCTCACAGATACGCAGTATTTT.

V is TRBV15 and J is TRBJ1-5; 8 bases line up with TRBD1. Per the germline V gene, CDR1 is LNHNV and CDR2 is YYDKDF (reference sequence). V trimming: 4 bases; J trimming: 6 bases; junction bases outside the gene matches: 8. This CDR3 spans 15 amino acids. As DNA, the CDR3 is TGTGCCACCAGCATGGACAGGGTGCTCGGTCAGCCCCAGCATTTT. The encoded protein is CATSMDRVLGQPQHF. Full variable domain (rest looked up from reference TRBV15 and TRBJ1-5): DAMVIQNPRYQVTQFGKPVTLSCSQTLNHNVMYWYQQKSSQAPKLLFHYYDKDFNNEADTPDNFQSRRPNTSFCFLDIRSPGLGDTAMYLCATSMDRVLGQPQHFGDGTRLSIL.

The sample holds a few counts of this clone. The chain combines TRBV5-1 with TRBJ2-7; D is unresolved. The V gene lost 2 bases and the J gene lost 7 bases, with 13 bases spanning the gap. The length of the CDR3 is 13 residues. Germline V gives CDR1 SGHRS, CDR2 YFSETQ. The CDR3 bases are TGCGCCAGCAGCTTCAGGACCGCCGAAGAGCAGTACTTC. The encoded protein is CASSFRTAEEQYF.